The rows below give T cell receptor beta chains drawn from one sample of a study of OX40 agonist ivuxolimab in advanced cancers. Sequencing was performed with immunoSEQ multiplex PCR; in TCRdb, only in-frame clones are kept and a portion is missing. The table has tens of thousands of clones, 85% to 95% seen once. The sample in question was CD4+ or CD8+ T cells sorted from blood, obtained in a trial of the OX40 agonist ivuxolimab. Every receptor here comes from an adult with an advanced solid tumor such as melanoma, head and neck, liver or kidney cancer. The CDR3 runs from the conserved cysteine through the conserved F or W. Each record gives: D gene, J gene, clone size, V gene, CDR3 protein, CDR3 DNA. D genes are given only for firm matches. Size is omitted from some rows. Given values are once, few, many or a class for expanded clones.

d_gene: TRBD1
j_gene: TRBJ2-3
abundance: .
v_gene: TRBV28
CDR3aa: CASSPTGNTQYF
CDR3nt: TGTGCCAGCAGTCCGACAGGGAATACGCAGTATTTT

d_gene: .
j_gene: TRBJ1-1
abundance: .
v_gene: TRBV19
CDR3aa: CASSTGGGGRSAFF
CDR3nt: TGTGCCAGTAGCACCGGCGGGGGGGGCCGATCAGCTTTCTTT

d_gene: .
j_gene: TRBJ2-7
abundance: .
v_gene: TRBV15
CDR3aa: CATSRERQSYEQYF
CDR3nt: TGTGCCACCAGCAGAGAGAGGCAGTCCTACGAGCAGTACTTC

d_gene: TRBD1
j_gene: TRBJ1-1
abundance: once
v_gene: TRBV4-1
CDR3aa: CASSPLAGGTEAFF
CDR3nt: TGCGCCAGCAGCCCCCTCGCAGGGGGCACTGAAGCTTTCTTT

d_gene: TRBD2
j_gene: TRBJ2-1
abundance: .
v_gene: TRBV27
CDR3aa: CASRIGLAGVNEQFF
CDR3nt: TGTGCCAGTCGCATCGGCCTAGCGGGAGTCAATGAGCAGTTCTTC

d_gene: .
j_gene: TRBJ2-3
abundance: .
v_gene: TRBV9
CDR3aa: CASSVEGLGTDTQYF
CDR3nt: TGTGCCAGCAGCGTAGAGGGCTTAGGCACAGATACGCAGTATTTT

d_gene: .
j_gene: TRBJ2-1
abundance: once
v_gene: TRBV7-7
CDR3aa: CASSPDRSLYNEQFF
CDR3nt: TGTGCTAGCAGCCCCGACAGGAGTCTCTACAATGAGCAGTTCTTC

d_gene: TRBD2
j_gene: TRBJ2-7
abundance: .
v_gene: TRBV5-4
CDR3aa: CASSSLAGGYEQYF
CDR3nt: TGTGCCAGCAGCTCCTTAGCGGGCGGATACGAGCAGTACTTC

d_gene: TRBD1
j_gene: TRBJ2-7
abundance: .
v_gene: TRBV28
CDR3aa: CASNTFRDRKTYEQYF
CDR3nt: TGTGCCAGCAATACATTCCGGGACAGAAAAACTTACGAGCAGTACTTC

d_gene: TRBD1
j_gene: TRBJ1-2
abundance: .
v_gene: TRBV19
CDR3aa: CASSADREDGYTF
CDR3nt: TGTGCCAGTAGTGCGGACAGGGAGGATGGCTACACCTTC

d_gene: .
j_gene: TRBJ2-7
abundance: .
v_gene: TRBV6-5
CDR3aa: CATHGLLSYEQYF
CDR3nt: TGTGCCACCCATGGACTACTATCCTACGAGCAGTACTTC

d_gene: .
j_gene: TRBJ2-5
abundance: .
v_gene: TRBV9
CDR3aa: CASCRGPQETQYF
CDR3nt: TGTGCCTCTTGCCGGGGGCCCCAAGAGACCCAGTACTTC

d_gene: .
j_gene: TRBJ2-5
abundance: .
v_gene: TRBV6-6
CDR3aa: CASSYSRRSGETQYF
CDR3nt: TGTGCCAGCAGTTACTCGAGGCGTAGCGGAGAGACCCAGTACTTC

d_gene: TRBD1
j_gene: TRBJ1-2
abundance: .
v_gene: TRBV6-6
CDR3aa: CASSWDRGLDGYTF
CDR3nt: TGTGCCAGCAGTTGGGACAGGGGGCTGGATGGCTACACCTTC

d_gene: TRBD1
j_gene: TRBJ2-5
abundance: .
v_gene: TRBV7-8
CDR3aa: CASSRQGGETQYF
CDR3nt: TGTGCCAGCAGCCGACAGGGGGGGGAGACCCAGTACTTC

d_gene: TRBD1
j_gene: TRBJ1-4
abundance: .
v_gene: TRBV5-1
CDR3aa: CASTGENDEKLFF
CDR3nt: TGCGCCAGTACAGGGGAGAACGATGAAAAACTGTTTTTT

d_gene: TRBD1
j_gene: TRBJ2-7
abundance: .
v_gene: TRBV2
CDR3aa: CASTGQGVHEQYF
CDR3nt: TGTGCCAGCACAGGACAGGGGGTCCACGAGCAGTACTTC

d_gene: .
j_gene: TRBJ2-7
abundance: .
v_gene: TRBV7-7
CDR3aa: CASSPGQSYEQYF
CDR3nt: TGTGCTAGCAGCCCCGGTCAGTCCTACGAGCAGTACTTC

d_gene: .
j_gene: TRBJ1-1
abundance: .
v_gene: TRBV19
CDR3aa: CASSGGLDTEAFF
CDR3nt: TGTGCCAGTAGCGGGGGGCTGGACACTGAAGCTTTCTTT

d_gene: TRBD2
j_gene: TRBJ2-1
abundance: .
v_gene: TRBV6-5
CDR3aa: CASSSYSGNSYNEQFF
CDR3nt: TGTGCCAGCAGTTCGTATAGCGGGAACTCCTACAATGAGCAGTTCTTC

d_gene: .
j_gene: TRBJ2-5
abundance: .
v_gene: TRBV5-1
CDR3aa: CASSFSWGETQYF
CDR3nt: TGCGCCAGCAGCTTCTCCTGGGGGGAGACCCAGTACTTC

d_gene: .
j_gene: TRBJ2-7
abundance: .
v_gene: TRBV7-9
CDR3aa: CASSLGSQGDEQYF
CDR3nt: TGTGCCAGCAGCTTAGGCTCACAGGGAGACGAGCAGTACTTC